The T cell receptor (beta chain) under discussion was sequenced for a study of tumor-infiltrating lymphocytes in glioblastoma multiforme. Note on this clonotype: The target antigen is unknown.

Multiple V-beta primers and a C-beta primer amplified TCRB from RNA. Input was about 450 ng total RNA, reverse-transcribed with a C-beta primer. No unique molecular identifiers were described for these TCRB libraries. TCRdb itself ran the multiplex PCR reads through MiXCR, one entry per CDR3 protein. Among 25,000 to 35,000 distinct CDR3 sequences listed, 60% to 65% were seen once. The CDR3 totals 16 residues. V lost 4 bases and J lost 0, with 17 bases in between. Germline V CDR1 and CDR2: DFQATT, SNEGSKA (reference sequence). Notes on the study in general: The TCR and somatic mutation analysis included just one glioblastoma patient. Unequal TCR RNA per T cell might skew measured clone sizes.

This rearrangement joins TRBV20-1 to TRBJ2-3; D gene unclear. The TCR was taken from a male donor with glioblastoma. Input material: brain tumor tissue. The DNA of the CDR3 is TGCAGTGCTATGTCTCCCAACATCGCCAGCACAGATACGCAGTATTTT. Protein product: CSAMSPNIASTDTQYF.